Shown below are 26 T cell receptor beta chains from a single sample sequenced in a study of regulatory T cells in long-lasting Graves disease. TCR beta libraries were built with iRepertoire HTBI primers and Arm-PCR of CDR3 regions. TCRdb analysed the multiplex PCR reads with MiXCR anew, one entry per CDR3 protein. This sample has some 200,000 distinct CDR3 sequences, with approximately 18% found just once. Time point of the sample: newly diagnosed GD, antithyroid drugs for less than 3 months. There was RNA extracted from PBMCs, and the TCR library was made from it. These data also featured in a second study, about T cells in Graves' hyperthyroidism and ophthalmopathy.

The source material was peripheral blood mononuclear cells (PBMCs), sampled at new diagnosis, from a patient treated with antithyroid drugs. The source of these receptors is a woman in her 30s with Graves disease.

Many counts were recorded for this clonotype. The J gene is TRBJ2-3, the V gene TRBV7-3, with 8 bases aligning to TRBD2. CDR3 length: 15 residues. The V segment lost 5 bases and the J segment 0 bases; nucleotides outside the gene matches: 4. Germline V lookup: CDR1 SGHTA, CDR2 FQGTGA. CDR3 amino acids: CASSDTGGSTDTQYF. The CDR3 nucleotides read TGTGCCAGCAGCGACACGGGGGGGAGCACAGATACGCAGTATTTT.

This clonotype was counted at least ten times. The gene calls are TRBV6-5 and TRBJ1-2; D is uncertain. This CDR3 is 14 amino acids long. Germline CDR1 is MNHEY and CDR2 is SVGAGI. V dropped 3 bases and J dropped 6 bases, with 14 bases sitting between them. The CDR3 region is CASSYLPFGDGYTF. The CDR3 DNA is TGTGCCAGCAGTTATCTCCCGTTTGGTGATGGCTACACCTTC.

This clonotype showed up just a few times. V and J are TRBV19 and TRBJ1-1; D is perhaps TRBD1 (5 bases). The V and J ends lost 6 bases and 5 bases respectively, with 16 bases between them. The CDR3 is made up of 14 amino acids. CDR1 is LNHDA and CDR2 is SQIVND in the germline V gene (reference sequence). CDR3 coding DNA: TGTGCCAGTAGCATCCTGGGGGGTAGGACTGAAGCTTTCTTT. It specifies CASSILGGRTEAFF.

In nucleotides, the CDR3 is TGTGCCAGTCGATCCGACAGGGCAGTTCAAAACATTCAGTACTTC. It specifies CASRSDRAVQNIQYF. This chain joins TRBV19 and TRBJ2-4; 7 nucleotides align to TRBD1. Germline CDR1 and CDR2: LNHDA and SQIVND (reference sequence). The junction had 12 bases not matched to a gene; V was cut back by 8 bases and J by 5 bases. This CDR3 is 15 amino acids long. The full variable domain, with the rest looked up from reference TRBV19 and TRBJ2-4, is DGGITQSPKYLFRKEGQNVTLSCEQNLNHDAMYWYRQDPGQGLRLIYYSQIVNDFQKGDIAEGYSVSREKKESFPLTVTSAQKNPTAFYLCASRSDRAVQNIQYFGAGTRLSVL.

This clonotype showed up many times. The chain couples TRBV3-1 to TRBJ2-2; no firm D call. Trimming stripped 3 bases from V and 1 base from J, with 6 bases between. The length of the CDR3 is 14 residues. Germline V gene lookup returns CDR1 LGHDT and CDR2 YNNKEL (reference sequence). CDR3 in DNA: TGTGCCAGCAGCCAGTTAATGAACACCGGGGAGCTGTTTTTT. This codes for CASSQLMNTGELFF.

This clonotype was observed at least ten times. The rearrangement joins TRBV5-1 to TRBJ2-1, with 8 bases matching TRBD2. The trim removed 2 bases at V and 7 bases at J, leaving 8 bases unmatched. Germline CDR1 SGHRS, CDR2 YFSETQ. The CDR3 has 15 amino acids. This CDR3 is CASSLGAGEGNEQFF. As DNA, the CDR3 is TGCGCCAGCAGCTTAGGAGCGGGAGAGGGTAATGAGCAGTTCTTC.

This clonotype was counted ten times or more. DNA of the CDR3: TGTGCCAGCAGCCACCTTTATAGCTCCTACAATGAGCAGTTCTTC. It codes for CASSHLYSSYNEQFF. J is TRBJ2-1 and V is TRBV3-1; D gene uncertain. CDR1 and CDR2 from the germline V gene are LGHDT and YNNKEL (reference sequence). Trimming shortened V by 3 bases and J by 0 bases, and 9 bases separated the two germline ends. This CDR3 is built from 15 residues.

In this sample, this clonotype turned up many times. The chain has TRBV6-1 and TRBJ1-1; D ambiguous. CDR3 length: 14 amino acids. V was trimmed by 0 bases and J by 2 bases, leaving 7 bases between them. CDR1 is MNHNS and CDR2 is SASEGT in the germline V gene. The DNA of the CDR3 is TGTGCCAGCAGTGAAGCTCTGAGAAACACTGAAGCTTTCTTT. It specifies CASSEALRNTEAFF.

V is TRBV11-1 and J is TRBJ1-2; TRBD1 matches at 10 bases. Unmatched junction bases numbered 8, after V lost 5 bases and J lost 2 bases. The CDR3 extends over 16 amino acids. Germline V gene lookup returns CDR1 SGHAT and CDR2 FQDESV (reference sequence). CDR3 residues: CASSARQGALNYGYTF. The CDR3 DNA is TGTGCCAGCAGCGCCAGACAGGGGGCGCTAAACTATGGCTACACCTTC. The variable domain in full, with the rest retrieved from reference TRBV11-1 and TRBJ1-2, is EAEVAQSPRYKITEKSQAVAFWCDPISGHATLYWYRQILGQGPELLVQFQDESVVDDSQLPKDRFSAERLKGVDSTLKIQPAELGDSAMYLCASSARQGALNYGYTFGSGTRLTVV.

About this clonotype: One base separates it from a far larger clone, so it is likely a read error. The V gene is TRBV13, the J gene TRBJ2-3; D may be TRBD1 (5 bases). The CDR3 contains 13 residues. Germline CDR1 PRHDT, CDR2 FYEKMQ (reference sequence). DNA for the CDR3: TGTGCCAGCAGCGGACACCGCTCGGAGACCGAGTACTTC. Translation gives CASSGHRSETEYF.

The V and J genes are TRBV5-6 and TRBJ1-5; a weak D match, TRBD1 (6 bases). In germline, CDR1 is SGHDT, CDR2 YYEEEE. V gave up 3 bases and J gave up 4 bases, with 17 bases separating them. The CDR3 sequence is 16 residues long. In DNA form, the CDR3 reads TGTGCCAGCAGCTGGGTGGACAGCCTAAGGAATCAGCCCCAGCATTTT. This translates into CASSWVDSLRNQPQHF. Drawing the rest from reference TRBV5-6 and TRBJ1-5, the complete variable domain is DAGVTQSPTHLIKTRGQQVTLRCSPKSGHDTVSWYQQALGQGPQFIFQYYEEEERQRGNFPDRFSGHQFPNYSSELNVNALLLGDSALYLCASSWVDSLRNQPQHFGDGTRLSIL.

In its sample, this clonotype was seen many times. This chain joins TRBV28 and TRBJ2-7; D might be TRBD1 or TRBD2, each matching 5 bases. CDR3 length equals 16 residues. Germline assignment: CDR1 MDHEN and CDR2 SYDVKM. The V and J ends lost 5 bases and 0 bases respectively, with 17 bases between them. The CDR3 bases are TGTGCCAGCAGTCTTCTTGGGACCGATAGCTCCTACGAGCAGTACTTC. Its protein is CASSLLGTDSSYEQYF.

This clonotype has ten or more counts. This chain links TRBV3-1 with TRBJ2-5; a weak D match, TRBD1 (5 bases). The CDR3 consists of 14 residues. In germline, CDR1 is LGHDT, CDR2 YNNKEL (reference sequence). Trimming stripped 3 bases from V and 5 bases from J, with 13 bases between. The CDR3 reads CASSHPGSWETQYF. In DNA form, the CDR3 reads TGTGCCAGCAGCCACCCAGGGTCCTGGGAGACCCAGTACTTC.

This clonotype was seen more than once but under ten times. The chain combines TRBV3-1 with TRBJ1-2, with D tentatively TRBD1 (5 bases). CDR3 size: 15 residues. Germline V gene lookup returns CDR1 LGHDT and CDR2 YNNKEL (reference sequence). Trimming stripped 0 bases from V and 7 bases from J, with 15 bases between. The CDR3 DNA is TGTGCCAGCAGCCAAGAGGGCAGGGCGAAGGGTGGCTACACCTTC. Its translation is CASSQEGRAKGGYTF.

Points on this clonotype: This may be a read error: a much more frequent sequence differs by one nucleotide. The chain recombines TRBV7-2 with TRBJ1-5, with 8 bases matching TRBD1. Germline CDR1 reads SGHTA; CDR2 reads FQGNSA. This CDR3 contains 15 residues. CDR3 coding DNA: TGTGCCAGCAGCCGGAACAGGGGGAACAATCAGACCCAGCATTTT. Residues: CASSRNRGNNQTQHF.

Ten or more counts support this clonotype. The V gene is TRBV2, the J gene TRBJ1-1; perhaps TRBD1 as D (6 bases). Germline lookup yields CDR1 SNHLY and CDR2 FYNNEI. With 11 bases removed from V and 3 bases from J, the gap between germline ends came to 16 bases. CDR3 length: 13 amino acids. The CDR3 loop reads CAVPDEGDTEAFF. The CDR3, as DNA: TGTGCCGTACCAGATGAGGGGGACACTGAAGCTTTCTTT.

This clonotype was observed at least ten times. The CDR3 reads CSAGDRGRDTEAFF. CDR3 nucleotide sequence: TGCAGTGCTGGTGACAGGGGACGGGACACTGAAGCTTTCTTT. J is TRBJ1-1 and V is TRBV20-1; 8 bases fit TRBD1. The germline gives CDR1 DFQATT, CDR2 SNEGSKA (reference sequence). The CDR3 covers 14 residues. The trim removed 5 bases at V and 3 bases at J, leaving 8 bases unmatched.

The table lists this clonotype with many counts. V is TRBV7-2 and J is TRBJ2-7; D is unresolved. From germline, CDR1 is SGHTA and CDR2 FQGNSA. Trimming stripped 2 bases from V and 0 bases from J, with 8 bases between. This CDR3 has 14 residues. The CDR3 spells CASSLSRVSYEQYF. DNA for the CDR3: TGTGCCAGCAGCTTAAGTCGGGTCTCCTACGAGCAGTACTTC. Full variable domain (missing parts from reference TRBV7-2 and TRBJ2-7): GAGVSQSPSNKVTEKGKDVELRCDPISGHTALYWYRQSLGQGLEFLIYFQGNSAPDKSGLPSDRFSAERTGGSVSTLTIQRTQQEDSAVYLCASSLSRVSYEQYFGPGTRLTVT.

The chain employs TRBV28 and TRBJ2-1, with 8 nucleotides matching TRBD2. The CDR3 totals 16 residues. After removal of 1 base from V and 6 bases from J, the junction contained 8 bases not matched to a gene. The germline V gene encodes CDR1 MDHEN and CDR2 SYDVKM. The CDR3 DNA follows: TGTGCCAGCAGTTTATTTGTCGGGAGGGCCGGCAATGAGCAGTTCTTC. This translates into CASSLFVGRAGNEQFF.

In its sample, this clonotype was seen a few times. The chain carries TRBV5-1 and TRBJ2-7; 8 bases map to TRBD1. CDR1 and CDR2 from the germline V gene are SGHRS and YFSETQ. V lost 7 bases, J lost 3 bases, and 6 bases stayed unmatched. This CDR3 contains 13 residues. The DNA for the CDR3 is TGCGCCAGCGGCGGGACAGGTTTCTACGAGCAGTACTTC. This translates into CASGGTGFYEQYF.

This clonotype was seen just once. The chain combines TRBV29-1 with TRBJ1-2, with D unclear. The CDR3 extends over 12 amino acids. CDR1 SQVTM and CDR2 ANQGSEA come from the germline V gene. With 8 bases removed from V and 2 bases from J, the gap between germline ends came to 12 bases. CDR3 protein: CSLREVNYGYTF. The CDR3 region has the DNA TGCAGCCTACGTGAGGTGAACTATGGCTACACCTTC.

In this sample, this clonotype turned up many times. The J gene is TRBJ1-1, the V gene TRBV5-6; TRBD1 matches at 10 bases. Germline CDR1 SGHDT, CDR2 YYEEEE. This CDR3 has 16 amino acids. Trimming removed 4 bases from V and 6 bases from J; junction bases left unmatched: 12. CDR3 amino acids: CASSPGTGVRDPEAFF. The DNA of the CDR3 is TGTGCCAGCAGCCCCGGGACAGGGGTAAGGGACCCTGAAGCTTTCTTT.

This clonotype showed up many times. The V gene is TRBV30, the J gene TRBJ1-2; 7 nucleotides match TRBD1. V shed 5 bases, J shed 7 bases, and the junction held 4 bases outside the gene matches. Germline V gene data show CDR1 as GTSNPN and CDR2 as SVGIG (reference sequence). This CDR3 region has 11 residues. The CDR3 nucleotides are TGTGCCTGGCTCCAGGGGGTTGGCTACACCTTC. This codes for CAWLQGVGYTF.

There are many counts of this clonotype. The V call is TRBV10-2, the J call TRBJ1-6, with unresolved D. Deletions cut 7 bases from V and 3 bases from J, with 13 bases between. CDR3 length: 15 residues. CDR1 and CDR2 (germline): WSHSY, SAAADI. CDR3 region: CASTRLGHYNSPLHF. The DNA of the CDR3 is TGCGCCAGCACCCGGCTTGGGCACTATAATTCACCCCTCCACTTT.

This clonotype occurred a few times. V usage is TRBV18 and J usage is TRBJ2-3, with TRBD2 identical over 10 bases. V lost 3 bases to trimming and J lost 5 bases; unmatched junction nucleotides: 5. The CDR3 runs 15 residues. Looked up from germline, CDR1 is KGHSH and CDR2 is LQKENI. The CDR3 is CASSPKRGGEDTQYF. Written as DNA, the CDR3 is TGTGCCAGCTCACCGAAGCGGGGGGGTGAAGATACGCAGTATTTT.

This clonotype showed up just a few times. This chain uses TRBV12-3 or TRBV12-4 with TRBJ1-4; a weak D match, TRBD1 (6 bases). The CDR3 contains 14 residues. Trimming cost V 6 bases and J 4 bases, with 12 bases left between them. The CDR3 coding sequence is TGTGCCAGCAGGTCGGGACACCTTAATGAAAAACTGTTTTTT. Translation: CASRSGHLNEKLFF.